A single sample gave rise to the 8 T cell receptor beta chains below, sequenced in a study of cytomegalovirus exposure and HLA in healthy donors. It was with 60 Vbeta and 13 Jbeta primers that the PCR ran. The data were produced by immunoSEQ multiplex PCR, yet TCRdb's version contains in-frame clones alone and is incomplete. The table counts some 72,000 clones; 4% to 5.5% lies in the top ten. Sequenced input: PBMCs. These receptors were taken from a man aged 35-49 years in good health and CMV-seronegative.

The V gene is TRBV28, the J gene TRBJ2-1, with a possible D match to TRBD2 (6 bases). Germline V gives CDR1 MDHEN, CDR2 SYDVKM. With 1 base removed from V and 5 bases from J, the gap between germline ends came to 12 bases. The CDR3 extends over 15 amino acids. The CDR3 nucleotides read TGTGCCAGCAGTTTATTGGCGGGAAACCACAATGAGCAGTTCTTC. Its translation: CASSLLAGNHNEQFF.

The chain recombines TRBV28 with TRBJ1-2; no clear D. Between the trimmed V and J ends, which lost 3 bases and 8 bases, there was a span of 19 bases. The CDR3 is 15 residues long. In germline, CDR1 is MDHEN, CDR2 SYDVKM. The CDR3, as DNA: TGTGCCAGCAGTTTTAATGGCCCTTTGGGAGGCGGCTACACCTTC. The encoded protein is CASSFNGPLGGGYTF.

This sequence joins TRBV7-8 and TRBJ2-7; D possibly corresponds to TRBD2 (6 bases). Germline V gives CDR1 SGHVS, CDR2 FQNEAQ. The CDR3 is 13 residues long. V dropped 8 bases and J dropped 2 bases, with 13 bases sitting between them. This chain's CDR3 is CASGGESTYEQYF. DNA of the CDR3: TGTGCCAGCGGAGGGGAGAGTACCTACGAGCAGTACTTC.

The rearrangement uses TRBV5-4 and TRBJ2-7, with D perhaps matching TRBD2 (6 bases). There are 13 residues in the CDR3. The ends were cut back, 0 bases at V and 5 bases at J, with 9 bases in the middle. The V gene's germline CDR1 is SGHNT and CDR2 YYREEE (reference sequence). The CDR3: CASSLDPSDEQYF. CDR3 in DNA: TGTGCCAGCAGCTTGGACCCTAGCGACGAGCAGTACTTC.

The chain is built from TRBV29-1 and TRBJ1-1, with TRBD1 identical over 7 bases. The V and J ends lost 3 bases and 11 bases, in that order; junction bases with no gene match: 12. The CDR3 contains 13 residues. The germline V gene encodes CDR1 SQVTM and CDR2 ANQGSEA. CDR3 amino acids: CSVENGRGDRAFF. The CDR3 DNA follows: TGCAGCGTTGAGAACGGCAGGGGGGATCGGGCTTTCTTT.

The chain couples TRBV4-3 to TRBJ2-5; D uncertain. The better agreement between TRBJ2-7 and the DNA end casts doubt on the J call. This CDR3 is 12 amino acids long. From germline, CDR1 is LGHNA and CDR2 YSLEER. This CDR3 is CASSQVTYEQYF. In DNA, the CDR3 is TGCGCCAGCAGCCAGGTCACCTACGAGCAGTACTTC.

The CDR3 reads CASSLLFSGGDYEQYF. The DNA for the CDR3 is TGTGCCAGCAGCTTACTCTTCTCGGGGGGGGACTACGAGCAGTACTTC. The rearrangement links TRBV7-2 to TRBJ2-7; 8 bases agree with TRBD2. CDR1 is SGHTA and CDR2 is FQGNSA in the germline V gene. With V trimmed by 2 bases and J by 3 bases, 9 bases remained unmatched. The CDR3 spans 16 residues. Using reference TRBV7-2 and TRBJ2-7 for the parts outside the CDR3, the full variable domain is GAGVSQSPSNKVTEKGKDVELRCDPISGHTALYWYRQSLGQGLEFLIYFQGNSAPDKSGLPSDRFSAERTGGSVSTLTIQRTQQEDSAVYLCASSLLFSGGDYEQYFGPGTRLTVT.

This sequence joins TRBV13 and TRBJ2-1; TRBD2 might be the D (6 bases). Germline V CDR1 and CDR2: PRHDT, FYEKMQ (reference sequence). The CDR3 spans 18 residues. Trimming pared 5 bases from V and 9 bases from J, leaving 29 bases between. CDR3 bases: TGTGCCAGCAGCCCCGCCAGGATTACGGGACTCCTTATGAGTGAGCAGTTCTTC. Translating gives CASSPARITGLLMSEQFF.